The 17 T cell receptor beta chains listed next were all sequenced from one sample in a study of blood T cell repertoires in COVID-19. Only in-frame clones appear in the TCRdb table, and some are missing; sequencing was by immunoSEQ multiplex PCR. The data contain fewer than 250,000 clones, approximately 86% of them seen just once; the ten biggest clones take up 3.8%. The sample consisted of PBMCs or T cells enriched from blood (not recorded which). These receptors were taken from a woman in her thirties or forties with acute COVID-19.

CDR3 bases: TGTGCCACCAGCAGCTTAGGGGTAGGGGCCTTCACGAGTCACCAGGATACGCAGTATTTT. This translates into CATSSLGVGAFTSHQDTQYF. This chain joins TRBV15 and TRBJ2-3; TRBD1 might be the D (5 bases). V was shortened by 3 bases and J by 6 bases, with 31 bases between the two germline ends. The CDR3 covers 20 residues. CDR1 is LNHNV, CDR2 YYDKDF, per germline (reference sequence).

The V call is TRBV5-1, the J call TRBJ1-2, with D maybe TRBD1 (5 bases). Germline CDR1 and CDR2: SGHRS and YFSETQ. CDR3 length equals 13 residues. Trimming pared 4 bases from V and 4 bases from J, leaving 11 bases between. The CDR3: CASSPDGGYGYTF. Written as DNA, the CDR3 is TGCGCCAGCAGCCCAGACGGGGGCTATGGCTACACCTTC.

J is TRBJ2-7 and V is TRBV11-2; TRBD2 matches 12 bases. Germline loops: CDR1 SGHAT, CDR2 FQNNGV. V was clipped by 3 bases and J by 13 bases; unmatched bases: 4. The CDR3 runs to 12 residues. The CDR3 nucleotides read TGTGCCAGCAGCTTTCCTAGCGGGAGGGAATACTTC. Translating gives CASSFPSGREYF.

This rearrangement joins TRBV28 to TRBJ1-4; TRBD1 might be the D (5 bases). The V and J ends lost 3 bases and 5 bases respectively, with 19 bases between them. CDR1 and CDR2 from the germline V gene are MDHEN and SYDVKM. The CDR3 length is 17 residues. CDR3 coding DNA: TGTGCCAGCAGTTTTACCCCCGTGACAGCCCAAAATGAAAAACTGTTTTTT. This encodes CASSFTPVTAQNEKLFF.

CDR3 DNA sequence: TGTGCCAGCAGCCCAGGGACTAGCGGGACTGAGACCCAGTACTTC. This translates into CASSPGTSGTETQYF. V and J are TRBV9 and TRBJ2-5, with 13 bases aligning to TRBD2. Germline CDR1 reads SGDLS; CDR2 reads YYNGEE. There are 15 residues in the CDR3. V shed 4 bases, J shed 5 bases, and the junction held 5 bases outside the gene matches.

This clone was seen a single time. CDR3 amino acids: CTGLAGVTGELFF. DNA of the CDR3: TGCACCGGACTAGCGGGAGTCACCGGGGAGCTGTTTTTT. V and J are TRBV29-1 and TRBJ2-2, with TRBD2 matching 13 bases. In germline, CDR1 is SQVTM, CDR2 ANQGSEA. The CDR3 runs to 13 residues.

This clone came up a few times. Other nucleotide sequences from this sample produce the same CDR3. This rearrangement joins TRBV28 to TRBJ1-1, with no clear D. The ends were cut back, 3 bases at V and 1 base at J, with 9 bases in the middle. From germline, CDR1 is MDHEN and CDR2 SYDVKM. The CDR3 is 14 amino acids. CDR3 in DNA: TGTGCCAGCAGTTTGGGCGCGGGGAACACTGAAGCTTTCTTT. It translates to CASSLGAGNTEAFF.

The V and J genes are TRBV7-2 and TRBJ2-7; possible D gene TRBD2, 6 bases. The germline gives CDR1 SGHTA, CDR2 FQGNSA. The CDR3 length is 17 residues. V lost 4 bases, J lost 2 bases, and 21 bases lay in between. CDR3 DNA sequence: TGTGCCAGCAGCTCCCCCGCCTCGGGGGAGCCCCCCTACGAGCAGTACTTC. Translation gives CASSSPASGEPPYEQYF. The full variable domain, in which reference TRBV7-2 and TRBJ2-7 provide the parts outside the CDR3, is GAGVSQSPSNKVTEKGKDVELRCDPISGHTALYWYRQSLGQGLEFLIYFQGNSAPDKSGLPSDRFSAERTGGSVSTLTIQRTQQEDSAVYLCASSSPASGEPPYEQYFGPGTRLTVT.

The chain recombines TRBV11-2 with TRBJ1-2, with 7 bases identical to TRBD1. Germline V gene lookup returns CDR1 SGHAT and CDR2 FQNNGV. This CDR3 region has 15 residues. The V and J ends lost 2 bases and 4 bases, in that order; junction bases with no gene match: 7. The CDR3 region is CASSLLGTAGYGYTF. In DNA, the CDR3 is TGTGCCAGCAGCTTACTCGGGACAGCAGGCTATGGCTACACCTTC.

The CDR3 nucleotides are TGTGCCAGCAGCTTGGCCGGACAGGGACATGGCTACACCTTC. As protein: CASSLAGQGHGYTF. V gene TRBV7-9 combines with J gene TRBJ1-2; 8 bases are a match to TRBD1. CDR3 length equals 14 residues. CDR1 is SEHNR, CDR2 FQNEAQ, per germline (reference sequence). V lost 3 bases, J lost 6 bases, and 6 bases stayed unmatched.

This clone was seen a handful of times. The rearrangement links TRBV5-1 to TRBJ2-7, with D unresolved. The germline V gene encodes CDR1 SGHRS and CDR2 YFSETQ. V was pared by 0 bases and J by 1 base, with 8 bases between. The CDR3 covers 14 residues. The CDR3 sequence is CASSLVAASYEQYF. CDR3 DNA sequence: TGCGCCAGCAGCTTGGTCGCAGCGTCCTACGAGCAGTACTTC.

The chain couples TRBV30 to TRBJ2-5, with TRBD2 as a possible D gene (5 bases). With 6 bases removed from V and 5 bases from J, the gap between germline ends came to 16 bases. The CDR3 sequence is 13 residues long. Per the germline V gene, CDR1 is GTSNPN and CDR2 is SVGIG (reference sequence). In DNA form, the CDR3 reads TGTGCCTGCGGAAGAACCTCGGGGGAGACCCAGTACTTC. This gives the protein CACGRTSGETQYF.

The chain carries TRBV28 and TRBJ1-3; no clear D. The CDR3 consists of 13 residues. CDR1 and CDR2 from the germline V gene are MDHEN and SYDVKM. Trimming shortened V by 6 bases and J by 1 base, and 7 bases separated the two germline ends. For the CDR3, the DNA is TGTGCCAGCAGGCTACCTTCTGGAAACACCATATATTTT. The encoded protein is CASRLPSGNTIYF.

The CDR3 nucleotides read TGTGCCAGCAGCCCCCAGGCTAGCGGGATAAGAGATGAGCAGTTCTTC. As protein: CASSPQASGIRDEQFF. The chain has TRBV11-2 and TRBJ2-1, with 9 bases that match TRBD2. The V segment lost 5 bases and the J segment 8 bases; nucleotides outside the gene matches: 13. The CDR3 totals 16 residues. Germline loops: CDR1 SGHAT, CDR2 FQNNGV.

The chain links TRBV6-5 to TRBJ1-1; 9 bases map to TRBD1. CDR3 length equals 15 residues. Looked up from germline, CDR1 is MNHEY and CDR2 is SVGAGI. The V and J ends lost 4 bases and 5 bases, in that order; junction bases with no gene match: 8. The CDR3 sequence: CASSFRDRERTEAFF. The CDR3 DNA sequence: TGTGCCAGCAGTTTCCGGGACAGGGAACGAACTGAAGCTTTCTTT.

A single count supports this clone. V and J are TRBV13 and TRBJ2-2, with TRBD1 matching 9 bases. The CDR3 totals 15 residues. Germline values: CDR1 PRHDT, CDR2 FYEKMQ (reference sequence). The trim removed 4 bases at V and 6 bases at J, leaving 6 bases unmatched. The CDR3 region is CASSSGTGTPGELFF. As DNA, the CDR3 is TGTGCCAGCAGCTCCGGGACAGGGACGCCCGGGGAGCTGTTTTTT.

This chain links TRBV28 with TRBJ2-7; 7 positions match TRBD1. CDR3 size: 12 residues. Germline V gives CDR1 MDHEN, CDR2 SYDVKM. After removal of 6 bases from V and 3 bases from J, the junction contained 2 bases not matched to a gene. The CDR3 coding sequence is TGTGCCAGCAGGGGACAGTACTACGAGCAGTACTTC. It encodes CASRGQYYEQYF. The full variable domain, with the rest looked up from reference TRBV28 and TRBJ2-7, is DVKVTQSSRYLVKRTGEKVFLECVQDMDHENMFWYRQDPGLGLRLIYFSYDVKMKEKGDIPEGYSVSREKKERFSLILESASTNQTSMYLCASRGQYYEQYFGPGTRLTVT.